The sequence of this TCR beta chain was determined in a study of T cells in Graves' hyperthyroidism and ophthalmopathy. The study's findings and limits: Most clonotypes that expanded in the thyroid above 0.001 also showed up in blood.

RNA transcripts were the template for amplifying TCR beta CDR3 regions. With the HTBI primer set, the TCR CDR3 went through a first round of RT-PCR. Using its own MiXCR run on the multiplex PCR reads, TCRdb lists one record per CDR3 protein. This table holds 280,000 or so distinct CDR3 sequences, about 16% found once. Clinical symptoms, serum thyroxine, TRAb, thyroid ultrasound and orbital computed tomography informed diagnoses. This clonotype was counted many times. Its antigen remains unknown. V gave up 4 bases and J gave up 2 bases; unmatched junction bases: 5. Germline V CDR1 and CDR2: SGHDT, YYEEEE. The CDR3 is 15 amino acids.

The V call is TRBV5-6, the J call TRBJ2-1; 8 bases align to TRBD1. This clonotype originated in a woman aged 50 to 65 with Graves' hyperthyroidism that later progressed to Graves' ophthalmopathy. The sequenced sample consisted of blood. CDR3 nucleotide sequence: TGTGCCAGCAGCCACACGGGACAGGCCTACAATGAGCAGTTCTTC. Translating gives CASSHTGQAYNEQFF.